A single sample is the source of the 4 T cell receptor beta chains below, sequenced in a study of brain metastases from non-small cell lung cancer. Method: immunoSEQ multiplex PCR; TCRdb's copy keeps in-frame clones and lacks some. The table has roughly 2,000 clones, roughly nine tenths seen once; the top ten hold approximately 3.5%. Sequencing was done on a sample of primary lung tumor tissue. The origin of the receptors is a donor aged 40 or older with non-small cell lung cancer.

This clone was seen a few times. The rearrangement links TRBV5-1 to TRBJ1-1; D remains ambiguous. V lost 0 bases to trimming and J lost 4 bases, with 7 bases between them. In germline, CDR1 is SGHRS, CDR2 YFSETQ. The CDR3 has 13 residues. The chain's CDR3 is CASSLAVGTEAFF. The CDR3 DNA reads TGCGCCAGCAGCTTGGCCGTGGGCACTGAAGCTTTCTTT.

This rearrangement joins TRBV28 to TRBJ2-2; a weak D match, TRBD1 (6 bases). The CDR3 covers 16 residues. CDR1 MDHEN and CDR2 SYDVKM come from the germline V gene. V lost 4 bases and J lost 4, with 16 bases in between. CDR3 sequence reads: CASSSNRDMITGELFF. In DNA form, the CDR3 reads TGTGCCAGCAGTTCTAACCGGGACATGATCACCGGGGAGCTGTTTTTT.

This chain links TRBV18 with TRBJ2-2; D may be TRBD2 (6 bases). Germline CDR1 is KGHSH and CDR2 is LQKENI. Trimming left V 2 bases short and J 1 base short, with 8 bases between. This CDR3 spans 15 amino acids. Written as DNA, the CDR3 is TGTGCCAGCTCACCAGGGACTCTGAACACCGGGGAGCTGTTTTTT. It specifies CASSPGTLNTGELFF. Using reference TRBV18 and TRBJ2-2 for the parts outside the CDR3, the full variable domain is NAGVMQNPRHLVRRRGQEARLRCSPMKGHSHVYWYRQLPEEGLKFMVYLQKENIIDESGMPKERFSAEFPKEGPSILRIQQVVRGDSAAYFCASSPGTLNTGELFFGEGSRLTVL.

The V gene is TRBV28, the J gene TRBJ2-1; D is undetermined. V was shortened by 6 bases and J by 6 bases, with 12 bases between the two germline ends. Germline V gives CDR1 MDHEN, CDR2 SYDVKM. This CDR3 has 13 amino acids. In DNA, the CDR3 is TGTGCCAGCAGGGCTTTCCTGAGCAATGAGCAGTTCTTC. This translates into CASRAFLSNEQFF. Variable domain in full (rest from reference TRBV28 and TRBJ2-1): DVKVTQSSRYLVKRTGEKVFLECVQDMDHENMFWYRQDPGLGLRLIYFSYDVKMKEKGDIPEGYSVSREKKERFSLILESASTNQTSMYLCASRAFLSNEQFFGPGTRLTVL.